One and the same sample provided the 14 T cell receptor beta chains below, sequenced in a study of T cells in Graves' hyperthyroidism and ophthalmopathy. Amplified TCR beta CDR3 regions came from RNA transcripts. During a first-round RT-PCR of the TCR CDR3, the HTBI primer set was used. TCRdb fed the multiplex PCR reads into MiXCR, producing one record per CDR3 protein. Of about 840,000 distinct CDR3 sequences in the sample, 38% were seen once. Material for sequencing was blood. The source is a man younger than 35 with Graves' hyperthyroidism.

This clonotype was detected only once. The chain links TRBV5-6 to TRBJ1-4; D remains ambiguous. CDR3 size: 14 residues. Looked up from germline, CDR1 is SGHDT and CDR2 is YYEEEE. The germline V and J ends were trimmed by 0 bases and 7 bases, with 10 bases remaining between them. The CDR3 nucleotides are TGTGCCAGCAGCTTGGAAGGGAGGACTGAAAAACTGTTTTTT. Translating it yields CASSLEGRTEKLFF.

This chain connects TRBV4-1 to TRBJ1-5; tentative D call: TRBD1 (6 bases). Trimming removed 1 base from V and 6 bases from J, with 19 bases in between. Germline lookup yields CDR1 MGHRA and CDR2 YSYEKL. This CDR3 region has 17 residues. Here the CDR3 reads CASSQVKSVQGSQPQHF. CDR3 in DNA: TGCGCCAGCAGCCAAGTCAAAAGCGTACAGGGCAGTCAGCCCCAGCATTTT.

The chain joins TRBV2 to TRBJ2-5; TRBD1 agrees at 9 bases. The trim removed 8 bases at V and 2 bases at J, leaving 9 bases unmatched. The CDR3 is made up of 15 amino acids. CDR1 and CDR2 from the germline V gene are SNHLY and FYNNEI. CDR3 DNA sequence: TGTGCCAGCCCTATGGACAGGGGAGAGCAAGAGACCCAGTACTTC. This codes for CASPMDRGEQETQYF. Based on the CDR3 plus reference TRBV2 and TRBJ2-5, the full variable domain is EPEVTQTPSHQVTQMGQEVILRCVPISNHLYFYWYRQILGQKVEFLVSFYNNEISEKSEIFDDQFSVERPDGSNFTLKIRSTKLEDSAMYFCASPMDRGEQETQYFGPGTRLLVL.

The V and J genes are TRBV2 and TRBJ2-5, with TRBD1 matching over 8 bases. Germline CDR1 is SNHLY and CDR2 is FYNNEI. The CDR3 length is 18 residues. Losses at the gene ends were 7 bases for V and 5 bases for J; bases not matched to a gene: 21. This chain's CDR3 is CASIWSQLGQDVGETQYF. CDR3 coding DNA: TGTGCCAGCATATGGTCGCAATTGGGACAGGACGTGGGGGAGACCCAGTACTTC.

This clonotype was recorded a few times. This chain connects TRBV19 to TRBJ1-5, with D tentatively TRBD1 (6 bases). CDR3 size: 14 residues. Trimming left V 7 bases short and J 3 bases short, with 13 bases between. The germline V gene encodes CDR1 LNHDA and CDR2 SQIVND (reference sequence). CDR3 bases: TGTGCCAGTACCTCCACAGGGACCAATCAGCCCCAGCATTTT. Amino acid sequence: CASTSTGTNQPQHF. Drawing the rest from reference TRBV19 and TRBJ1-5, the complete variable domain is DGGITQSPKYLFRKEGQNVTLSCEQNLNHDAMYWYRQDPGQGLRLIYYSQIVNDFQKGDIAEGYSVSREKKESFPLTVTSAQKNPTAFYLCASTSTGTNQPQHFGDGTRLSIL.

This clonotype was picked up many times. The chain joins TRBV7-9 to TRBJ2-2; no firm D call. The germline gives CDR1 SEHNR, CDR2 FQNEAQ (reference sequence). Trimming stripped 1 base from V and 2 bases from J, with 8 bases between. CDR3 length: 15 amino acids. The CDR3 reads CASSLGAANTGELFF. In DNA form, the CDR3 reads TGTGCCAGCAGCTTAGGCGCAGCAAACACCGGGGAGCTGTTTTTT.

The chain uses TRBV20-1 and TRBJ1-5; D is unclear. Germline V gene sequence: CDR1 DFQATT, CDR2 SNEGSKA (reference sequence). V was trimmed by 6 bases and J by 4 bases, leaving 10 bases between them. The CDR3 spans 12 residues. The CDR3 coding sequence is TGCAGTGCGGAACTGCAAAATCAGCCCCAGCATTTT. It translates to CSAELQNQPQHF.

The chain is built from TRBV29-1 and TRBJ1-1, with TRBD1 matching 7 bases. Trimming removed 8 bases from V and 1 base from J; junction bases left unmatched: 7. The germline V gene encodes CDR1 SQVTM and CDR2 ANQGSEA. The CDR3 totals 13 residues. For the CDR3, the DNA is TGCAGCCAAGATGGGACAGCGAACACTGAAGCTTTCTTT. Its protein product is CSQDGTANTEAFF.

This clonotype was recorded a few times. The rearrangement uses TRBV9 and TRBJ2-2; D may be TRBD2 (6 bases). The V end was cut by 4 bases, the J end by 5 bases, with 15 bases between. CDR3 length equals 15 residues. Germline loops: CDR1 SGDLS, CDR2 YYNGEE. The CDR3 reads CASSSRGGTTGELFF. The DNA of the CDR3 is TGTGCCAGCAGCTCGAGGGGAGGTACGACCGGGGAGCTGTTTTTT.

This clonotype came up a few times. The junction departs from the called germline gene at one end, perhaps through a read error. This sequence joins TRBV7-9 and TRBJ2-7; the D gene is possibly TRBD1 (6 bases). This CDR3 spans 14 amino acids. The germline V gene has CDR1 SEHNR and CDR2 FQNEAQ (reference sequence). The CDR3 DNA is TGCGCCAGCAGCCAAGAGGACAGCAACTACGAGCAGTACTTC. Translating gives CASSQEDSNYEQYF.

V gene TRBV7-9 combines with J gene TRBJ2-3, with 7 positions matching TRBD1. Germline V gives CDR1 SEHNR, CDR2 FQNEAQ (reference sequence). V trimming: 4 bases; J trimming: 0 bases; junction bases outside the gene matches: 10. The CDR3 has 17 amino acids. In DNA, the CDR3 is TGTGCCAGCAGCTCACGGACAGGACCGACTAGCACAGATACGCAGTATTTT. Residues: CASSSRTGPTSTDTQYF.

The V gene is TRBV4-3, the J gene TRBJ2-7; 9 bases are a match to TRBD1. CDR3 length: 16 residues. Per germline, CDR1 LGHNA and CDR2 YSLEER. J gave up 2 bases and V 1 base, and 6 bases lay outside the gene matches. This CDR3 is CASSQVVGTGTYEQYF. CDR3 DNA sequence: TGCGCCAGCAGCCAAGTCGTTGGGACAGGGACCTACGAGCAGTACTTC.

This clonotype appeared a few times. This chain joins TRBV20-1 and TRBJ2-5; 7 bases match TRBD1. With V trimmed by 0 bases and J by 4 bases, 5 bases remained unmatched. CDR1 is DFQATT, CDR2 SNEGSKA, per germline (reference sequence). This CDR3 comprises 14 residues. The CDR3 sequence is CSARDVQGLETQYF. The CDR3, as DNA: TGCAGTGCTAGAGATGTACAGGGGCTAGAGACCCAGTACTTC.

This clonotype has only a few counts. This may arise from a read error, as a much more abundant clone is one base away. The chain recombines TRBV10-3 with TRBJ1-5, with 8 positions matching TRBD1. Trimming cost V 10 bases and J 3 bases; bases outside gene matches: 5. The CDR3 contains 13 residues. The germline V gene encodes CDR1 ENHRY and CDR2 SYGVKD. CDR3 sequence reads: CATRTGHNQPQHF. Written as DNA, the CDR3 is TGTGCCACCAGGACAGGGCACAATCAGCCCCAGCATTTT.